These 9 T cell receptor beta chains originate from one sample sequenced in a study of T cells in Graves' hyperthyroidism and ophthalmopathy. From RNA transcripts, TCR beta CDR3 regions were amplified. Using the HTBI primer set, a first-round RT-PCR was run on the TCR CDR3. MiXCR, run by TCRdb on the multiplex PCR reads, gives a single entry per CDR3 protein. The sample records around 720,000 distinct CDR3 sequences, roughly 32% being singletons. Source material: blood. These receptors were obtained from a woman aged 40 to 50 with Graves' hyperthyroidism.

V usage is TRBV7-9 and J usage is TRBJ2-2; 7 nucleotides match TRBD2. Germline CDR1 SEHNR, CDR2 FQNEAQ (reference sequence). The CDR3 totals 20 residues. V lost 1 base, J lost 4 bases, and 18 bases stayed unmatched. CDR3 residues: CASSLEGSGTPLRRTGELFF. The DNA for the CDR3 is TGTGCCAGCAGCTTAGAGGGGAGCGGGACCCCACTCAGACGCACCGGGGAGCTGTTTTTT.

This clonotype has only a few counts. This sequence joins TRBV3-1 and TRBJ1-5; no clear D gene. Germline values: CDR1 LGHDT, CDR2 YNNKEL (reference sequence). V was shortened by 1 base and J by 5 bases, with 6 bases between the two germline ends. The CDR3 spans 13 residues. The CDR3 reads CASSQAQDQPQHF. CDR3 DNA: TGTGCCAGCAGCCAAGCTCAGGATCAGCCCCAGCATTTT.

This clonotype has just one count. The genes are TRBV25-1 and TRBJ2-7; 8 bases line up with TRBD2. Germline V lookup: CDR1 MGHDK, CDR2 SYGVNS. J gave up 1 base and V 5 bases, and 10 bases lay outside the gene matches. The CDR3 loop spans 16 amino acids. Written as DNA, the CDR3 is TGTGCCAGCAGTTCTTATAGCGGGGCGACTTCCTACGAGCAGTACTTC. Amino acid sequence: CASSSYSGATSYEQYF.

This sequence joins TRBV10-3 and TRBJ2-5; maybe TRBD2 (5 bases). The end of the DNA is better explained by TRBJ2-1, so the J call may be wrong. The CDR3 length is 12 residues. Germline loops: CDR1 ENHRY, CDR2 SYGVKD. CDR3 DNA sequence: TGTGCCATCGGGAGAGATTACAATGAGCAGTTCTTC. Translating gives CAIGRDYNEQFF.

This clonotype was seen many times. V usage is TRBV10-3 and J usage is TRBJ2-5; TRBD1 agrees at 11 bases. V lost 6 bases to trimming and J lost 2 bases; unmatched junction nucleotides: 5. This CDR3 region has 15 residues. Looked up from germline, CDR1 is ENHRY and CDR2 is SYGVKD. CDR3 region: CAISAGQGAQETQYF. The CDR3 DNA sequence: TGTGCCATCAGCGCCGGACAGGGGGCTCAAGAGACCCAGTACTTC.

Concerning this clonotype itself: One end of the junction fails to match germline, which may point to a read error. The rearrangement links TRBV5-4 to TRBJ2-7; 7 positions agree with TRBD2. CDR3 length: 15 amino acids. Germline V gives CDR1 SGHNT, CDR2 YYREEE (reference sequence). CDR3 loop: CASSLGLADSYEQYF. The DNA for the CDR3 is TGCGCCAGCAGCTTGGGGCTAGCGGACTCCTACGAGCAGTACTTC.

This clonotype was seen a handful of times. The CDR3 loop is CASSSRLQGMNTEAFF. The CDR3 DNA is TGTGCCAGCAGCTCGCGATTACAGGGGATGAACACTGAAGCTTTCTTT. The chain links TRBV11-2 to TRBJ1-1; 7 bases are shared with TRBD1. The CDR3 runs 16 residues. Germline V gene lookup returns CDR1 SGHAT and CDR2 FQNNGV. V lost 4 bases and J lost 0; bases outside the gene matches: 8.

The sample holds a few counts of this clonotype. The chain couples TRBV4-3 to TRBJ2-7, with D possibly matching TRBD2 (7 bases). V was trimmed by 4 bases and J by 3 bases, leaving 19 bases between them. The CDR3 runs to 16 residues. Germline CDR1 is LGHNA and CDR2 is YSLEER. Written as DNA, the CDR3 is TGCGCCAGCAGCCGGTCGGCGGTGGGGGGGCGCTACGAGCAGTACTTC. Residues: CASSRSAVGGRYEQYF.

The chain joins TRBV6-4 to TRBJ1-5; no definite D call. The CDR3 consists of 15 residues. The V end lost 7 bases, the J end lost 1 base, and 14 bases lay between the germline ends. Germline-derived CDR1 and CDR2 are MRHNA and SNTAGT. CDR3 loop: CASKLRGTSNQPQHF. The CDR3, as DNA: TGTGCCAGCAAGCTACGGGGTACGAGCAATCAGCCCCAGCATTTT.